This T cell receptor (beta chain) emerged from a study of regulatory T cells in long-lasting Graves disease. As for the study in general: Antithyroid drugs had been taken under 3 months by newly diagnosed Graves' patients.

Study-wide findings and caveats: Peripheral blood alone, not thyroid tissue, underwent study.

This clonotype occurred many times. Its antigen is unknown. Assembly of TCR beta libraries relied on iRepertoire HTBI primers together with Arm-PCR of CDR3 regions. MiXCR, applied by TCRdb to the multiplex PCR reads, yields one record per CDR3 protein. The sample lists almost 450,000 distinct CDR3 sequences, approximately 16% seen once, with roughly a tenth in the top ten. The CDR3 has 14 residues. CDR1 DFQATT and CDR2 SNEGSKA come from the germline V gene (reference sequence). V trimming: 5 bases; J trimming: 2 bases; junction bases outside the gene matches: 2. Time point denoted: newly diagnosed GD, antithyroid drugs for less than 3 months. With RNA extracted from PBMCs as input, the TCR library was made. The authors diagnosed Graves' disease using American Thyroid Association guidelines. The sample was also linked to a second study, of T cells in Graves' hyperthyroidism and ophthalmopathy. As reported in that work: Uncontrolled infection, other autoimmune disease, pregnancy and lactation each barred patients from inclusion.

The sample here was peripheral blood mononuclear cells (PBMCs), taken at new diagnosis, from a patient treated with antithyroid drugs. This chain links TRBV20-1 with TRBJ2-7; 14 bases match TRBD2. The clonotype was recovered from a woman in her 30s with Graves disease. DNA of the CDR3: TGCAGTGCTCAGACTAGCGGGAGGGCCTACGAGCAGTACTTC. Translation: CSAQTSGRAYEQYF.